The clone carrying this TCR beta chain was picked up many times. Antigen: not known. These data originate in a study of T-cell reconstitution after alpha-beta-depleted transplantation in children. Findings of the study overall: High day-60 TCRbeta diversity in some patients came from surviving recipient T cells and thymic progenitors. Hyperexpanded clones declined; after one year, newly produced T cells mostly supplied diversity. Reportedly, roughly two months post-transplant, alpha-beta T cells arose from several hundred expanded graft clones.

Unique molecular identifiers were incorporated during preparation of the TCRbeta library. TCRdb passed the PCR reads through MiXCR, listing each CDR3 protein once. This sample has about 150,000 distinct CDR3 sequences, with 11% found just once. V dropped 1 base and J dropped 0; count of bases not matched to a gene: 5. The CDR3 is 16 residues long. Germline lookup yields CDR1 LGHDT and CDR2 YNNKEL (reference sequence). This clonotype originated in a boy under 10 years old with acute myeloid leukemia, due to receive a stem cell transplant. The sequenced sample was PBMCs, obtained before TCRalphabeta/CD19-depleted stem cell transplant. The rearrangement links TRBV3-1 to TRBJ1-1; 7 nucleotides line up with TRBD1. The CDR3 here is CASSQGTGFMNTEAFF. CDR3 bases: TGTGCCAGCAGCCAAGGGACAGGTTTTATGAACACTGAAGCTTTCTTT.